The 8 T cell receptor beta chains presented below share a single source sample, sequenced in a study of OX40 agonist ivuxolimab in advanced cancers. Libraries were made using the immunoSEQ multiplex PCR assay. Here the immuneACCESS table is served through TCRdb, limited to in-frame sequences with V and J called. Missing clones are a known gap in these copies; in checked studies unresolved V genes cover under half, and the rest lacks a known reason. This sample comprises approximately 60,000 clones, about four fifths of them detected only once. The ten most abundant clones make up roughly 2.3% of the sample. The sequencing used CD4+ or CD8+ T cells sorted from blood, collected in a trial of the OX40 agonist ivuxolimab. The receptors were gathered from an adult with an advanced solid tumor such as melanoma, head and neck, liver or kidney cancer.

The V call is TRBV7-8, the J call TRBJ2-1; D possibly uses TRBD1 or TRBD2 (6 bases each). The germline V and J ends were trimmed by 7 bases and 9 bases, with 13 bases remaining between them. The V gene's germline CDR1 is SGHVS and CDR2 FQNEAQ. The length of the CDR3 is 12 residues. The CDR3 region is CASTQGGGEQFF. CDR3 in DNA: TGTGCCAGCACCCAAGGAGGGGGTGAGCAGTTCTTC.

The chain employs TRBV6-6 and TRBJ2-5; D may match TRBD1 or TRBD2 (5 bases each). Germline values: CDR1 MNHNY, CDR2 SVGAGI (reference sequence). V dropped 4 bases and J dropped 2 bases, with 14 bases sitting between them. This CDR3 is 15 amino acids long. CDR3 sequence reads: CASSWGGRGQETQYF. The CDR3 coding sequence is TGTGCCAGCAGTTGGGGCGGCCGGGGTCAAGAGACCCAGTACTTC.

The J gene is TRBJ1-2, the V gene TRBV5-6; 7 bases fit TRBD1. This CDR3 is built from 13 residues. V lost 2 bases to trimming and J lost 11 bases; unmatched junction nucleotides: 9. Germline-derived CDR1 and CDR2 are SGHDT and YYEEEE. The CDR3 bases are TGTGCCAGCAGCTTTGTGAGACAGGGTCCATACACCTTC. Residues: CASSFVRQGPYTF. The full variable domain, its missing parts supplied by reference TRBV5-6 and TRBJ1-2, is DAGVTQSPTHLIKTRGQQVTLRCSPKSGHDTVSWYQQALGQGPQFIFQYYEEEERQRGNFPDRFSGHQFPNYSSELNVNALLLGDSALYLCASSFVRQGPYTFGSGTRLTVV.

The rearrangement joins TRBV6-5 to TRBJ2-5; 8 nucleotides align to TRBD1. Per the germline V gene, CDR1 is MNHEY and CDR2 is SVGAGI. The junction had 7 bases not matched to a gene; V was cut back by 5 bases and J by 5 bases. CDR3 length: 14 residues. The CDR3 sequence is CASSPGQGRETQYF. CDR3 in DNA: TGTGCCAGCAGTCCCGGACAGGGTAGGGAGACCCAGTACTTC.

The chain joins TRBV6-1 to TRBJ2-5; no definite D call. With 10 bases removed from V and 5 bases from J, the gap between germline ends came to 17 bases. CDR1 and CDR2 from the germline V gene are MNHNS and SASEGT. This CDR3 region has 13 residues. The CDR3: CATQFVGVETQYF. CDR3 nucleotide sequence: TGTGCCACCCAATTTGTGGGCGTCGAGACCCAGTACTTC.

The chain's CDR3 is CAISGAGPDTQYF. The CDR3 nucleotides read TGTGCCATCAGTGGGGCTGGCCCAGATACGCAGTATTTT. The genes are TRBV10-3 and TRBJ2-3, with D unresolved. V lost 4 bases, J lost 4 bases, and 9 bases lay in between. CDR1 is ENHRY, CDR2 SYGVKD, per germline. There are 13 residues in the CDR3.

This chain's CDR3 is CASTFSGYGYTF. CDR3 in DNA: TGTGCCAGCACCTTCAGCGGCTATGGCTACACCTTC. This rearrangement joins TRBV7-2 to TRBJ1-2, with no clear D. Germline assignment: CDR1 SGHTA and CDR2 FQGNSA. V was pared by 7 bases and J by 4 bases, with 10 bases between. This CDR3 region has 12 residues. The full variable domain, with the rest looked up from reference TRBV7-2 and TRBJ1-2, is GAGVSQSPSNKVTEKGKDVELRCDPISGHTALYWYRQSLGQGLEFLIYFQGNSAPDKSGLPSDRFSAERTGGSVSTLTIQRTQQEDSAVYLCASTFSGYGYTFGSGTRLTVV.

The rearrangement uses TRBV29-1 and TRBJ2-7, with 11 bases matching TRBD1. Germline V gene lookup returns CDR1 SQVTM and CDR2 ANQGSEA. The V gene end was trimmed by 5 bases and the J gene end by 6 bases; junction bases not matched to a gene: 9. The CDR3 length is 14 residues. CDR3 region: CSVQPRTGGSEQYF. In DNA form, the CDR3 reads TGCAGCGTTCAACCCCGGACAGGGGGCTCCGAGCAGTACTTC.